This T cell receptor (beta chain) was identified during a study of blood T cell repertoires in COVID-19. TCRdb's table, derived via immunoSEQ multiplex PCR, lists solely in-frame clones and lacks some. The sample comprises about 70,000 clones, about 80% of which are singletons, and around 15% rests with the top ten. This CDR3 region has 14 residues. CDR1 LGHDT and CDR2 YNNKEL come from the germline V gene (reference sequence). The V end lost 3 bases, the J end lost 6 bases, and 15 bases lay between the germline ends. The clonotype originates from a human donor in a cohort sampled during active COVID-19. The source material was peripheral blood. The chain carries TRBV3-1 (or the pseudogene TRBV3-2) and TRBJ2-7; possibly TRBD2 for D (7 bases). The CDR3 here is CASSHLGGASEQYF. The CDR3 bases are TGTGCCAGCAGCCATTTAGGGGGGGCCAGCGAGCAGTACTTC.